This entry lists 7 T cell receptor beta chains sequenced from one sample in a study of shared clonotypes between healthy human individuals. Only in-frame clones appear in the TCRdb table, and some are missing; sequencing was by immunoSEQ multiplex PCR. The sample lists millions of clones; 90% to 95% were seen once. Specimen: naive CD4+ T cells sorted from blood. Subset noted: CD45RA+ positively selected. These receptor sequences come from a man younger than 35 in good health.

This clone has just a few counts. The rearrangement uses TRBV28 and TRBJ1-3; D ambiguous. The V end lost 1 base, the J end lost 0 bases, and 10 bases lay between the germline ends. Looked up from germline, CDR1 is MDHEN and CDR2 is SYDVKM. This CDR3 contains 16 residues. CDR3 sequence (DNA): TGTGCCAGCAGTTTATCTGGCAGGAGCTCTGGAAACACCATATATTTT. Translated, it gives CASSLSGRSSGNTIYF.

CDR3 amino acids: CASQRTGVAEAFF. The DNA of the CDR3 is TGTGCCAGCCAAAGGACAGGGGTGGCTGAAGCTTTCTTT. The V and J genes are TRBV2 and TRBJ1-1; 9 positions agree with TRBD1. This CDR3 has 13 amino acids. The J segment lost 6 bases and the V segment lost 8 bases, leaving 7 bases of the junction unmatched. Germline CDR1 and CDR2: SNHLY and FYNNEI.

Only a few counts were recorded for this clone. CDR3 sequence: CASSPPSLGNEQFF. In DNA form, the CDR3 reads TGTGCCAGCTCACCCCCTTCCCTCGGAAATGAGCAGTTCTTC. The rearrangement joins TRBV18 to TRBJ2-1; D uncertain. The V end was cut by 3 bases, the J end by 7 bases, with 13 bases between. The germline CDR1 and CDR2 sequences are KGHSH and LQKENI. CDR3 length: 14 amino acids.

This sequence joins TRBV5-6 and TRBJ2-7; weak D call: TRBD2 (6 bases). The CDR3 covers 13 residues. CDR1 is SGHDT, CDR2 YYEEEE, per germline. Trimming took 5 bases from V and 3 from J, leaving 12 bases between them. CDR3 coding DNA: TGTGCCAGCAGGTCCGGGACTGGCTACGAGCAGTACTTC. Residues: CASRSGTGYEQYF.

The V and J genes are TRBV6-5 and TRBJ1-4; no firm D call. V was pared by 4 bases and J by 10 bases, with 13 bases between. Germline V lookup: CDR1 MNHEY, CDR2 SVGAGI. This CDR3 has 13 amino acids. The CDR3 sequence: CASSSKDPRKLFF. The DNA of the CDR3 is TGTGCCAGCAGTTCCAAAGACCCGAGAAAACTGTTTTTT.

This clone is a singleton in its sample. This chain links TRBV4-1 with TRBJ1-2; 10 positions match TRBD1. J gave up 5 bases and V 2 bases, and 14 bases lay outside the gene matches. CDR1 is MGHRA and CDR2 is YSYEKL in the germline V gene. The CDR3 spans 18 residues. For the CDR3, the DNA is TGCGCCAGCAGCCAATCCCCTATGGGGACAGGGGTTGGATATGGCTACACCTTC. It specifies CASSQSPMGTGVGYGYTF.

V is TRBV19 and J is TRBJ1-1; D is ambiguous. Trimming left V 1 base short and J 1 base short, with 7 bases between. The germline V gene encodes CDR1 LNHDA and CDR2 SQIVND (reference sequence). The CDR3 is 14 amino acids. DNA of the CDR3: TGTGCCAGTAGTATAGTTCAAGGGAACACTGAAGCTTTCTTT. Amino acids: CASSIVQGNTEAFF. Full variable domain (outside the CDR3, taken from reference TRBV19 and TRBJ1-1): DGGITQSPKYLFRKEGQNVTLSCEQNLNHDAMYWYRQDPGQGLRLIYYSQIVNDFQKGDIAEGYSVSREKKESFPLTVTSAQKNPTAFYLCASSIVQGNTEAFFGQGTRLTVV.